The 9 T cell receptor beta chains in this list originate from one sample, sequenced in a study of blood T cells in healthy people across ages. A second about 6 to 11 cycle PCR used barcoded and J-beta primers. From the 5' RACE reads, TCRdb called clonotypes with MiXCR, one entry per CDR3 protein. The table has 780,000 or so distinct CDR3 sequences, approximately 55% seen once. Source material: blood. All receptors come from a man older than 75 in good health.

This clonotype appeared a few times. The CDR3 protein is CASSPNKETQYF. CDR3 nucleotides: TGTGCCAGCTCACCAAACAAAGAGACCCAGTACTTC. The chain carries TRBV18 and TRBJ2-5; no firm D call. The CDR3 runs 12 residues. V lost 2 bases to trimming and J lost 3 bases, with 4 bases between them. Per the germline V gene, CDR1 is KGHSH and CDR2 is LQKENI.

V usage is TRBV7-9 and J usage is TRBJ2-7; possible D gene TRBD1, 6 bases. CDR3 size: 15 residues. Germline V lookup: CDR1 SEHNR, CDR2 FQNEAQ (reference sequence). Between the trimmed V and J ends, which lost 2 bases and 6 bases, there was a span of 17 bases. This CDR3 reads CASSLLGQGRSEQYF. CDR3 DNA: TGTGCCAGCAGCTTATTGGGTCAGGGGAGAAGCGAGCAGTACTTC.

The chain links TRBV15 to TRBJ2-7; TRBD1 might be the D (5 bases). The CDR3 is 14 residues long. The V end was cut by 3 bases, the J end by 3 bases, with 12 bases between. The germline V gene encodes CDR1 LNHNV and CDR2 YYDKDF (reference sequence). Here the CDR3 reads CATSRTTANYEQYF. Here the CDR3 DNA reads TGTGCCACCAGCAGGACGACAGCCAACTACGAGCAGTACTTC.

The CDR3 spells CASSQEVAGGLMDKNIQYF. The CDR3 bases are TGTGCCAGCAGCCAAGAGGTAGCGGGAGGGCTAATGGACAAAAACATTCAGTACTTC. J is TRBJ2-4 and V is TRBV4-2; TRBD2 agrees at 11 bases. The germline V gene has CDR1 LGHNA and CDR2 YNFKEQ. V lost 0 bases to trimming and J lost 3 bases; unmatched junction nucleotides: 10. The CDR3 sequence is 19 residues long.

The chain has TRBV24-1 and TRBJ1-2; the match to TRBD1 covers 7 bases. CDR1 is KGHDR and CDR2 is SFDVKD in the germline V gene. The CDR3 runs to 14 residues. V was clipped by 0 bases and J by 3 bases; unmatched bases: 0. The CDR3 loop is CATSDLGTDYGYTF. The CDR3 nucleotides are TGTGCCACCAGTGATTTGGGGACAGACTATGGCTACACCTTC.

This clonotype turned up a few times. This chain connects TRBV11-1 to TRBJ2-7, with D uncertain. Trimming took off 2 bases at V and 0 bases at J, with 14 bases between the two ends. This CDR3 has 16 amino acids. In germline, CDR1 is SGHAT, CDR2 FQDESV (reference sequence). The CDR3 coding sequence is TGTGCCAGCAGCTTACTTACCTTCTCGAGCTCCTACGAGCAGTACTTC. Amino acid sequence: CASSLLTFSSSYEQYF.

The sample holds a few counts of this clonotype. V gene TRBV2 combines with J gene TRBJ2-3; unclear D gene. Trimming took off 9 bases at V and 0 bases at J, with 13 bases between the two ends. Germline values: CDR1 SNHLY, CDR2 FYNNEI. This CDR3 is built from 14 residues. CDR3 sequence (DNA): TGTGCCAGTCATGAGGATGAGAGCACAGATACGCAGTATTTT. Translated: CASHEDESTDTQYF. Variable domain in full (rest from reference TRBV2 and TRBJ2-3): EPEVTQTPSHQVTQMGQEVILRCVPISNHLYFYWYRQILGQKVEFLVSFYNNEISEKSEIFDDQFSVERPDGSNFTLKIRSTKLEDSAMYFCASHEDESTDTQYFGPGTRLTVL.

The rearrangement links TRBV6-2 or TRBV6-3 to TRBJ2-1, with TRBD1 identical over 12 bases. Gene TRBJ2-7 matches the end of the DNA better, so the J call may be wrong. The germline CDR1 and CDR2 sequences are MNHEY and SVGEGT. The CDR3 spans 15 residues. CDR3 coding DNA: TGTGCCAGCAGCCAAAGGGACAGGGGGCCCGACGAGCAGTACTTC. The encoded protein is CASSQRDRGPDEQYF.

This clonotype was seen once. The chain links TRBV28 to TRBJ1-4, with TRBD1 matching 9 bases. Losses at the gene ends were 7 bases for V and 7 bases for J; bases not matched to a gene: 4. Germline CDR1 is MDHEN and CDR2 is SYDVKM. The CDR3 has 13 residues. In DNA form, the CDR3 reads TGTGCCAGCAAGACAGGGGGAAGTGAAAAACTGTTTTTT. Its protein is CASKTGGSEKLFF.